The 13 T cell receptor beta chains below were found in one sample sequenced in a study of cytomegalovirus exposure and HLA in healthy donors. The PCR made use of 60 Vbeta and 13 Jbeta primers. The repertoire was sequenced with immunoSEQ multiplex PCR; TCRdb's copy has only in-frame clones and lacks some. Found here are under 130,000 clones, 76% of them singletons; the top ten hold about 9.3%. The specimen sequenced was PBMCs. These receptor sequences come from a young woman in good health and CMV-seropositive.

The chain links TRBV10-3 to TRBJ1-5; 7 nucleotides align to TRBD1. This CDR3 has 13 residues. The V gene's germline CDR1 is ENHRY and CDR2 SYGVKD. V trimming: 9 bases; J trimming: 5 bases; junction bases outside the gene matches: 7. The CDR3 sequence is CAISTGSYQPQHF. The CDR3 DNA is TGTGCCATTTCGACAGGGTCTTATCAGCCCCAGCATTTT.

The chain employs TRBV19 and TRBJ1-2, with 9 bases that match TRBD1. Germline V CDR1 and CDR2: LNHDA, SQIVND (reference sequence). Unmatched junction bases numbered 9, after V lost 4 bases and J lost 6 bases. This CDR3 is 15 amino acids long. CDR3 coding DNA: TGTGCCAGTAGTACACAGGGGGCGGCGGCTCATGGCTACACCTTC. Translation: CASSTQGAAAHGYTF.

This rearrangement joins TRBV6-5 to TRBJ1-1; TRBD1 matches 7 bases. Trimming removed 7 bases from V and 6 bases from J; junction bases left unmatched: 11. This CDR3 has 14 residues. Germline V gene lookup returns CDR1 MNHEY and CDR2 SVGAGI. CDR3 bases: TGTGCCAGCACCGATCAGACAGGGTCAGCTGAAGCTTTCTTT. Its translation is CASTDQTGSAEAFF.

The chain recombines TRBV18 with TRBJ2-2, with 9 bases fitting TRBD2. The V segment lost 1 base and the J segment 5 bases; nucleotides outside the gene matches: 8. Germline CDR1 reads KGHSH; CDR2 reads LQKENI. The CDR3 spans 17 residues. CDR3 sequence (DNA): TGTGCCAGCTCACCACTCCTTAGCGGGAGTGATACCGGGGAGCTGTTTTTT. Protein product: CASSPLLSGSDTGELFF.

The rearrangement links TRBV5-4 to TRBJ2-5; D remains unclear. The CDR3 is made up of 13 amino acids. Deletions cut 3 bases from V and 2 bases from J, with 8 bases between. Germline CDR1 and CDR2: SGHNT and YYREEE (reference sequence). CDR3 nucleotides: TGTGCCAGCAGCTCGGCGGTGCAAGAGACCCAGTACTTC. It encodes CASSSAVQETQYF.

The rearrangement links TRBV5-5 to TRBJ2-2, with D perhaps TRBD1 (6 bases). This CDR3 is 16 amino acids long. From germline, CDR1 is SGHKS and CDR2 YYEKEE (reference sequence). V shed 2 bases and J shed 1 base, with 12 bases lying between them. The CDR3 sequence: CASSFRGQLNTGELFF. The CDR3 DNA reads as TGTGCCAGCAGCTTCCGGGGACAACTGAACACCGGGGAGCTGTTTTTT.

The rearrangement joins TRBV4-1 to TRBJ2-1, with 7 bases matching TRBD2. The CDR3 extends over 14 amino acids. The germline V gene has CDR1 MGHRA and CDR2 YSYEKL. V was pared by 4 bases and J by 10 bases, with 10 bases of the junction left unmatched. The CDR3 reads CASSPYSGGDEQFF. In DNA form, the CDR3 reads TGCGCCAGCAGCCCCTACTCTGGGGGGGACGAGCAGTTCTTC.

This rearrangement joins TRBV6-5 to TRBJ2-7; possible D gene TRBD2, 7 bases. Germline-derived CDR1 and CDR2 are MNHEY and SVGAGI. The CDR3 has 16 residues. Trimming took off 2 bases at V and 2 bases at J, with 16 bases between the two ends. The CDR3 is CASSYGVGGRTYEQYF. CDR3 in DNA: TGTGCCAGCAGTTACGGGGTGGGGGGGCGAACCTACGAGCAGTACTTC.

The rearrangement uses TRBV27 and TRBJ2-7; 11 bases line up with TRBD2. Germline CDR1 and CDR2: MNHEY and SMNVEV (reference sequence). After removal of 5 bases from V and 7 bases from J, the junction contained 7 bases not matched to a gene. This CDR3 region has 14 residues. The CDR3 loop is CASSVAGGPWEQYF. DNA for the CDR3: TGTGCCAGCAGTGTAGCGGGAGGGCCTTGGGAGCAGTACTTC.

The rearrangement joins TRBV7-9 to TRBJ2-4; possible D gene TRBD2, 5 bases. Germline loops: CDR1 SEHNR, CDR2 FQNEAQ (reference sequence). This CDR3 is built from 17 residues. The V end lost 1 base, the J end lost 1 base, and 14 bases lay between the germline ends. The CDR3 nucleotides are TGTGCCAGCAGCTTAGGGCAAGACCCGGGGGCCAAAAACATTCAGTACTTC. It translates to CASSLGQDPGAKNIQYF.

This clone was observed a handful of times. The chain carries TRBV9 and TRBJ1-2, with TRBD1 matching 8 bases. The germline V gene encodes CDR1 SGDLS and CDR2 YYNGEE. The V gene end was trimmed by 2 bases and the J gene end by 0 bases; junction bases not matched to a gene: 12. The CDR3 totals 18 residues. CDR3 in DNA: TGTGCCAGCAGCGTCACATTCGACGGGACAGGCTCTAACTATGGCTACACCTTC. It encodes CASSVTFDGTGSNYGYTF.

The table lists this clone with a few counts. The chain has TRBV5-1 and TRBJ1-2; the D is unclear. Germline V lookup: CDR1 SGHRS, CDR2 YFSETQ. V lost 1 base, J lost 2 bases, and 18 bases lay in between. CDR3 length: 17 amino acids. The CDR3 reads CASSLRPYAGGNYGYTF. For the CDR3, the DNA is TGCGCCAGCAGCTTGAGGCCATATGCCGGAGGGAACTATGGCTACACCTTC.

This chain connects TRBV9 to TRBJ2-3; D unclear. The length of the CDR3 is 15 residues. The V end lost 0 bases, the J end lost 1 base, and 9 bases lay between the germline ends. The germline CDR1 and CDR2 sequences are SGDLS and YYNGEE. The CDR3 DNA reads TGTGCCAGCAGCGTAGTTAGCTTGGGCACAGATACGCAGTATTTT. Its translation: CASSVVSLGTDTQYF.